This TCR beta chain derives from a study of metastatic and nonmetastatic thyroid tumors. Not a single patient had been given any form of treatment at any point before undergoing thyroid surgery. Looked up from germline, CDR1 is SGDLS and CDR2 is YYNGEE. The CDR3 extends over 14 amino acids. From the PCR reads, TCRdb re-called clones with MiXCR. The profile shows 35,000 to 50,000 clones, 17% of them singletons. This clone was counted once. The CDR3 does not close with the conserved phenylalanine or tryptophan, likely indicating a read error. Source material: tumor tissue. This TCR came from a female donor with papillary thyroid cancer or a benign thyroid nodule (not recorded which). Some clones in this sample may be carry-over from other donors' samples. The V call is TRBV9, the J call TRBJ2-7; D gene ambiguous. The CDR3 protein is CASIVGSDSYEQYS. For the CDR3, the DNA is TGTGCCAGCATCGTAGGGTCAGACTCCTACGAGCAGTACTCC.